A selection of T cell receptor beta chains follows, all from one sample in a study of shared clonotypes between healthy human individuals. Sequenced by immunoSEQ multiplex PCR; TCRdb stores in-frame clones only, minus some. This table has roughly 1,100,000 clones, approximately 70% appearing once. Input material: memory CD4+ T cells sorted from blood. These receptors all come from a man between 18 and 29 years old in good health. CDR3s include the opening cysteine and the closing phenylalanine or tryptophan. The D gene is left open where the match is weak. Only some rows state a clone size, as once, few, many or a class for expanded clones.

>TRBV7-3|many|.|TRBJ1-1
CASSFAGGNTEAFF
TGTGCCAGCAGCTTCGCGGGGGGCAACACTGAAGCTTTCTTT
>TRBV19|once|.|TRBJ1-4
CASSIRGQLFF
TGTGCCAGTAGTATCAGGGGTCAACTGTTTTTT
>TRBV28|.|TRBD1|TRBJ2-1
CASSLLGQKSGGSYNEQFF
TGTGCCAGCAGTTTATTGGGCCAGAAGTCAGGGGGCTCCTACAATGAGCAGTTCTTC
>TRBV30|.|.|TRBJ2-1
CAWTSGRHEQFF
TGTGCCTGGACCTCAGGGCGGCATGAGCAGTTCTTC
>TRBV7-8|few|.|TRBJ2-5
CASSSGTAGTQYF
TGTGCCAGCAGCTCCGGGACCGCGGGGACCCAGTACTTC
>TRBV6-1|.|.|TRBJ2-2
CASSEGGYAGELFF
TGTGCCAGCAGTGAAGGGGGGTACGCCGGGGAGCTGTTTTTT
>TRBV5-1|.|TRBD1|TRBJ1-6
CASSSTGEGSPLHF
TGCGCCAGCAGCTCTACAGGGGAGGGCTCACCCCTCCACTTT
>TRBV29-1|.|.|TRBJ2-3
CSHRVGLATDTQYF
TGCAGCCACCGTGTGGGACTGGCCACAGATACGCAGTATTTT
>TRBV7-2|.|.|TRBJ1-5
CASSRSAVQPQHF
TGTGCCAGCAGCCGTTCGGCGGTTCAGCCCCAGCATTTT
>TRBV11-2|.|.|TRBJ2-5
CASSLSRVTMETQYF
TGTGCCAGCAGCTTATCGAGGGTTACGATGGAGACCCAGTACTTC
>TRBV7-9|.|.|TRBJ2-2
CASRYGDTGELFF
TGTGCCAGCCGGTACGGTGACACCGGGGAGCTGTTTTTT
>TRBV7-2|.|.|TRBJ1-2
CASSLGGAYGYTF
TGTGCCAGCAGCTTAGGGGGTGCTTATGGCTACACCTTC
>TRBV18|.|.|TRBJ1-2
CASSQFSTADYGYTF
TGTGCCAGCTCACAGTTCTCGACAGCAGATTATGGCTACACCTTC
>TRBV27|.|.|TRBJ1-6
CASSNRVDGSPLHF
TGTGCCAGCAGTAACAGGGTTGATGGTTCACCCCTCCACTTT
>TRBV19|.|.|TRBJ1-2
CASSIDGIRPNYGYTF
TGTGCCAGTAGTATAGACGGAATCAGGCCTAATTATGGCTACACCTTC
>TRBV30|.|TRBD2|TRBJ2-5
CAWSVLPSGGAGEQYF
TGTGCCTGGAGTGTTCTCCCTAGCGGGGGGGCGGGGGAGCAGTACTTC
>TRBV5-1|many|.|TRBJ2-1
CASSLGHVDAGEQFF
TGCGCCAGCAGCTTGGGCCATGTCGACGCGGGGGAGCAGTTCTTC
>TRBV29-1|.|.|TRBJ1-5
CSAGNLDQPQHF
TGCAGCGCCGGAAATCTTGATCAGCCCCAGCATTTT
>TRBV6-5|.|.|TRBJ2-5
CASSYSKTQYF
TGTGCCAGCAGTTACTCGAAGACCCAGTACTTC
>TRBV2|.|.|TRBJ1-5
CASSANRVNNQPQHF
TGTGCCAGCAGTGCGAACAGGGTGAACAATCAGCCCCAGCATTTT
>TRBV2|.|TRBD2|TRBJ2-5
CASLAEETQYF
TGTGCCAGCCTAGCGGAAGAGACCCAGTACTTC
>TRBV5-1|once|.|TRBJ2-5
CASSLVGGKETQYF
TGCGCCAGCAGCTTGGTGGGCGGGAAAGAGACCCAGTACTTC
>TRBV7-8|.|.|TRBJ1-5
CASSPRTGGNQPQHF
TGTGCCAGCAGCCCCCGGACCGGCGGCAATCAGCCCCAGCATTTT
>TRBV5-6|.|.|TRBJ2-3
CASSSTSLDTQYF
TGTGCCAGCAGCTCCACTAGCCTAGATACGCAGTATTTT
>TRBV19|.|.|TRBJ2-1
CASSPSHYNEQFF
TGTGCCAGTAGCCCTAGTCACTACAATGAGCAGTTCTTC
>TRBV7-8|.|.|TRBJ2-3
CASTVRGSTDTQYF
TGTGCCAGCACCGTAAGGGGTAGCACAGATACGCAGTATTTT
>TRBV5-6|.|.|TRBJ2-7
CASSHPGGGRFYEQYF
TGTGCCAGCAGCCATCCCGGGGGCGGGAGATTCTACGAGCAGTACTTC
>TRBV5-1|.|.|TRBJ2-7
CASSLRVDTGHEQYF
TGCGCCAGCAGCTTGAGGGTTGACACAGGGCACGAGCAGTACTTC
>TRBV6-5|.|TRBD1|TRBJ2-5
CASRVTGALGTQYF
TGTGCCAGCAGAGTAACAGGGGCCCTAGGGACCCAGTACTTC
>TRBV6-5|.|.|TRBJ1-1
CASSYRGGNTEAFF
TGTGCCAGCAGTTACCGGGGTGGGAACACTGAAGCTTTCTTT
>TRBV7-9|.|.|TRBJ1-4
CASSLALGGAGEKLFF
TGTGCCAGCAGCTTAGCGCTGGGGGGGGCAGGCGAAAAACTGTTTTTT
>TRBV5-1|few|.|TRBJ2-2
CASSNSPGAGELFF
TGCGCCAGCAGCAACAGCCCCGGGGCCGGGGAGCTGTTTTTT
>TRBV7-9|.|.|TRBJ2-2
CASSQDAGELFF
TGTGCCAGCAGCCAGGATGCCGGGGAACTGTTTTTT
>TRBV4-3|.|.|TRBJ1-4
CASSQEGLGGEKLFF
TGCGCCAGCAGCCAAGAGGGACTGGGGGGTGAAAAACTGTTTTTT
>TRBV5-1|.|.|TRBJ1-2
CASSQGGVSYGYTF
TGCGCCAGCAGCCAGGGCGGTGTAAGCTATGGCTACACCTTC
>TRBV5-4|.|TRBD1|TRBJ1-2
CASSVPGTGYGYTF
TGTGCCAGCAGCGTACCTGGGACAGGCTATGGCTACACCTTC
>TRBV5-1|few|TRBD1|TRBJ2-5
CASSLEGTGRGTQYF
TGCGCCAGCAGCTTGGAGGGGACAGGGCGCGGGACCCAGTACTTC
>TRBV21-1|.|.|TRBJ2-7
CASSQVPRAQPGEQYF
TGTGCCAGCAGCCAAGTACCACGTGCCCAGCCGGGGGAGCAGTACTTC
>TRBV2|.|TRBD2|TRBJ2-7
CASSRDYPSSYEQYF
TGTGCCAGCAGTCGGGACTACCCGAGCTCCTACGAGCAGTACTTC